A single sample is the source of the 8 T cell receptor beta chains below, sequenced in a study of blood T cell repertoires in COVID-19. The assay was immunoSEQ multiplex PCR, and TCRdb's table has in-frame clones only and misses some. The sample consists of some 300,000 clones, less than 90% of them appearing once. The sequencing sample was made of peripheral blood. The receptors derive from a woman in her 70s with COVID-19, enrolled during active disease.

Written as DNA, the CDR3 is TGTGCCAGCGTAAAGACTAGCGGGGGGGCCCCAGATACGCAGTATTTT. Protein product: CASVKTSGGAPDTQYF. This chain uses TRBV19 with TRBJ2-3; 14 bases are shared with TRBD2. Germline loops: CDR1 LNHDA, CDR2 SQIVND (reference sequence). V was clipped by 9 bases and J by 4 bases; unmatched bases: 9. The CDR3 consists of 16 residues. The variable domain in full, with the rest retrieved from reference TRBV19 and TRBJ2-3, is DGGITQSPKYLFRKEGQNVTLSCEQNLNHDAMYWYRQDPGQGLRLIYYSQIVNDFQKGDIAEGYSVSREKKESFPLTVTSAQKNPTAFYLCASVKTSGGAPDTQYFGPGTRLTVL.

The chain employs TRBV9 and TRBJ1-1, with D possibly being TRBD1 (6 bases). CDR1 SGDLS and CDR2 YYNGEE come from the germline V gene. The CDR3 spans 14 residues. V lost 0 bases to trimming and J lost 5 bases, with 11 bases between them. The CDR3 sequence: CASSVGGGETEAFF. Written as DNA, the CDR3 is TGTGCCAGCAGCGTAGGAGGGGGGGAGACTGAAGCTTTCTTT.

The V and J genes are TRBV27 and TRBJ1-3; a weak D match, TRBD1 (5 bases). The germline gives CDR1 MNHEY, CDR2 SMNVEV (reference sequence). There are 16 residues in the CDR3. Trimming removed 6 bases from V and 0 bases from J, with 15 bases in between. CDR3 amino acids: CASSPTGLSSGNTIYF. The CDR3 DNA sequence: TGTGCCAGCAGCCCCACAGGTCTAAGCTCTGGAAACACCATATATTTT.

The gene calls are TRBV18 and TRBJ2-3; 13 bases agree with TRBD2. V trimming: 5 bases; J trimming: 5 bases; junction bases outside the gene matches: 4. CDR3 length: 15 amino acids. CDR1 is KGHSH, CDR2 LQKENI, per germline. The CDR3 protein is CASSTGTSGEDTQYF. The CDR3 region has the DNA TGTGCCAGCTCAACCGGGACTAGCGGGGAAGATACGCAGTATTTT.

This clone was observed a few times. V gene TRBV6-5 combines with J gene TRBJ1-2; D gene uncertain. Trimming removed 2 bases from V and 0 bases from J, with 4 bases in between. From germline, CDR1 is MNHEY and CDR2 SVGAGI. This CDR3 contains 13 residues. The DNA of the CDR3 is TGTGCCAGCAGTTACGCAGCTAACTATGGCTACACCTTC. Its protein is CASSYAANYGYTF.

The DNA for the CDR3 is TGTGCCAGCAGTTACTCGAGACAGGGGAGGAATTCACCCCTCCACTTT. Translated: CASSYSRQGRNSPLHF. This sequence joins TRBV6-5 and TRBJ1-6, with 8 bases lining up with TRBD1. This CDR3 region has 16 residues. Germline CDR1 and CDR2: MNHEY and SVGAGI. V was clipped by 0 bases and J by 7 bases; unmatched bases: 5.

This clone appeared once. The chain carries TRBV27 and TRBJ1-4, with 8 bases fitting TRBD1. In germline, CDR1 is MNHEY, CDR2 SMNVEV (reference sequence). The CDR3 spans 15 residues. The trim removed 5 bases at V and 2 bases at J, leaving 4 bases unmatched. The CDR3 region is CASSRQGATNEKLFF. CDR3 DNA sequence: TGTGCCAGCAGTCGCCAGGGGGCGACTAATGAAAAACTGTTTTTT.

The chain has TRBV3-1 (or the pseudogene TRBV3-2) and TRBJ2-7, with TRBD1 matching 9 bases. Unmatched junction bases numbered 5, after V lost 4 bases and J lost 1 base. The CDR3 runs 15 residues. Germline loops: CDR1 LGHDT, CDR2 YNNKEL (reference sequence). CDR3 in amino acids: CASSRFGTGSYEQYF. The CDR3 DNA is TGTGCCAGCAGCCGCTTCGGGACAGGGTCCTACGAGCAGTACTTC.